These T cell receptor beta chains were read from a single sample in a study of technical replicates of blood from several donors. Clones were sequenced by immunoSEQ multiplex PCR, and TCRdb holds only the in-frame ones, with some missing. In the table there are about 61,000 clones, about 97% of which are singletons. Sequencing was carried out using T cells isolated from PBMCs. The receptor source for this set is a human donor in good health. Both conserved end residues are part of each CDR3. A D gene is named only where the DNA matches it firmly.

j_call d_call v_call cdr3_nt cdr3_aa
TRBJ1-1 TRBD1 TRBV5-5 TGTGCCAGCAGCTTAGGACCGAGACAGGGAAGCACTGAAGCTTTCTTT CASSLGPRQGSTEAFF
TRBJ2-5 TRBD2 TRBV7-9 TGTGCCAGCAGCTTTCTAGCGGCTGGGGAGACCCAGTACTTC CASSFLAAGETQYF
TRBJ2-3 TRBD2 TRBV15 TGTGCCACCAGCACCGGACTCAGGGAGGGCCAGGTTCTCACAGATACGCAGTATTTT CATSTGLREGQVLTDTQYF
TRBJ2-1 TRBD2 TRBV27 TGTGCCAGCAGTGGGACTAGCGGGAGGAGGTCCTACAATGAGCAGTTCTTC CASSGTSGRRSYNEQFF
TRBJ2-2 - TRBV7-2 TGTGCCAGCAGCCTTAAAGGGACGAGCGGGTTGAACACCGGGGAGCTGTTTTTT CASSLKGTSGLNTGELFF
TRBJ2-7 - TRBV28 TGTGCCAGCAGTACCGACATGGACGAGCAGTACTTC CASSTDMDEQYF
TRBJ1-5 TRBD1 TRBV2 TGTGCCAGCAGTGGCCCCACTGACAGGGTCAATCAGCCCCAGCATTTT CASSGPTDRVNQPQHF
TRBJ2-5 - TRBV11-2 TGTGCCAGCGGACCAAGGCGGGCCCAAGAGACCCAGTACTTC CASGPRRAQETQYF
TRBJ1-2 - TRBV11-2 TGTGCCAGCAGCTCGCTGGATCTGTCGGGTGGCTACACCTTC CASSSLDLSGGYTF
TRBJ2-7 TRBD2 TRBV28 TGTGCCAGCAGTTTAGTAGCGGGAGGGAAAGAGCAGTACTTC CASSLVAGGKEQYF
TRBJ1-1 - TRBV5-1 TGCGCCAGCAGCTTCCGGACGGGAGCTGAAGCTTTCTTT CASSFRTGAEAFF
TRBJ2-3 - TRBV21-1 TGTGCCAGCAGACGACTAGCGGGAGCCTCTACTTTTTCAGATACGCAGTATTTT CASRRLAGASTFSDTQYF
TRBJ2-5 - TRBV5-1 TGCGCCAGCAGCTTGGGGAGAGCGCCGGAAGAGACCCAGTACTTC CASSLGRAPEETQYF
TRBJ1-6 - TRBV5-4 TGTGCCAGCAGCAAGGACAGCCAAAGCTCCTATAATTCACCCCTCCACTTT CASSKDSQSSYNSPLHF
TRBJ1-4 - TRBV2 TGTGCCAGCAGAGACGTCCGAGGGACTACTAATGAAAAACTGTTTTTT CASRDVRGTTNEKLFF
TRBJ1-5 - TRBV6-5 TGTGCCAGCAGTATCCAGGGGTCGGGCAATCAGCCCCAGCATTTT CASSIQGSGNQPQHF
TRBJ1-3 TRBD1 TRBV29-1 TGCAGCGTTTCCCGATACAGGGGAGATGGAAACACCATATATTTT CSVSRYRGDGNTIYF
TRBJ2-2 - TRBV5-1 TGCGCCAGCAGCTTGGATTTCGCGAACACCGGGGAGCTGTTTTTT CASSLDFANTGELFF
TRBJ2-5 - TRBV28 TGTGCCAGCAGCTCCCCCAGGGGTGGCCAAGAGACCCAGTACTTC CASSSPRGGQETQYF
TRBJ1-2 TRBD1 TRBV2 TGTGCCAGCAGGGACTACCGACAGGGGGCCAGCTATGGCTACACCTTC CASRDYRQGASYGYTF
TRBJ2-7 TRBD1 TRBV11-2 TGTGCCAGCAGCTCGGGACAGGGAAGATACGAGCAGTACTTC CASSSGQGRYEQYF
TRBJ2-5 - TRBV18 TGTGCCAGCTCACCCTTCGAGGGCGGGGAGACCCAGTACTTC CASSPFEGGETQYF
TRBJ2-5 - TRBV6-5 TGTGCCAGCAGTTTAGCCGACCAAGAGACCCAGTACTTC CASSLADQETQYF
TRBJ1-1 - TRBV30 TGTGCCTGGAGTGAGGGGATGAACACTGAAGCTTTCTTT CAWSEGMNTEAFF
TRBJ2-1 TRBD2 TRBV7-3 TGTGCCAGCAGCTTAGTTAGGCGGGGGGCTCACAATGAGCAGTTCTTC CASSLVRRGAHNEQFF
TRBJ2-3 TRBD2 TRBV7-6 TGTGCCAGCAGCTTCCCGGGACTAGCGGGAGGGCCCTCGGGCACAGATACGCAGTATTTT CASSFPGLAGGPSGTDTQYF
TRBJ1-2 - TRBV6-5 TGTGCCAGCAGTTACCACGCAGGAAATGGCTACACCTTC CASSYHAGNGYTF
TRBJ1-2 - TRBV7-9 TGTGCCAGCAGCTTATCCGGGGCGGAGGGGGGCTACACCTTC CASSLSGAEGGYTF
TRBJ2-7 TRBD1 TRBV6-5 TGTGCCAGCAGACGACAGGGGTACGAGCAGTACTTC CASRRQGYEQYF
TRBJ1-5 - TRBV30 TGTGCCTGGACCCCGAGTTCCAATCAGCCCCAGCATTTT CAWTPSSNQPQHF
TRBJ2-2 - TRBV7-9 TGTGCCAGCAGCTTAACGGGTGCCACCGGGGAGCTGTTTTTT CASSLTGATGELFF
TRBJ2-7 - TRBV25-1 TGTGCCAGCAGTGCCCCGGACAGCCTCTCCTACGAGCAGTACTTC CASSAPDSLSYEQYF
TRBJ2-1 TRBD2 TRBV27 TGTGCCAGCAGGAACCTACTAGCGCCGAACCATGAGCAGTTCTTC CASRNLLAPNHEQFF
TRBJ1-1 - TRBV28 TGTGCCAGCAGTTTCACACGGAACACTGAAGCTTTCTTT CASSFTRNTEAFF
TRBJ1-3 - TRBV5-4 TGTGCCAGCAGCTTGGGCAGGGGAGTGTCAGGAAACACCATATATTTT CASSLGRGVSGNTIYF
TRBJ2-7 - TRBV5-4 TGTGCCAGCAGCCAGGACTCGAAGTCCTACGAGCAGTACTTC CASSQDSKSYEQYF
TRBJ2-7 - TRBV6-5 TGTGCCAGCAGTTACTCGATCCCCACAGGGACCTACGAGCAGTACTTC CASSYSIPTGTYEQYF
TRBJ1-5 TRBD1 TRBV30 TGTGCCTGGACCCAGACAGGGATGGGTCAGCCCCAGCATTTT CAWTQTGMGQPQHF
TRBJ2-3 TRBD2 TRBV5-1 TGCGCCAGCAGCCCCCGCCTAGCGGGGGTCACAGATACGCAGTATTTT CASSPRLAGVTDTQYF
TRBJ1-2 TRBD1 TRBV29-1 TGCAGCTTTTTTGCACAGGGGGCTAATGGCTACACCTTC CSFFAQGANGYTF
TRBJ2-7 TRBD2 TRBV5-5 TGTGCCAGCAGCCCGACTAGCGGGGGGCCCTACGAGCAGTACTTC CASSPTSGGPYEQYF
TRBJ2-7 - TRBV29-1 TGCAGCGTTGTCGGGGAAGCCTACGAGCAGTACTTC CSVVGEAYEQYF
TRBJ2-1 TRBD2 TRBV18 TGTGCCAGCTCACCCGGACTAGGTTTGGATGAGCAGTTCTTC CASSPGLGLDEQFF
TRBJ2-1 - TRBV6-5 TGTGCCACTCGGGTGGGTCCCAATGAGCAGTTCTTC CATRVGPNEQFF
TRBJ1-2 TRBD1 TRBV29-1 TGCAGCGCTAGGACAGGCACTTATGGCTACACCTTC CSARTGTYGYTF
TRBJ1-2 - TRBV15 TGTGCCACCAGCAGAGACAGGGGTCCGCCTAACTATGGCTACACCTTC CATSRDRGPPNYGYTF
TRBJ2-7 - TRBV2 TGTGCCACTAACCCGAGGGATGGGGTCGAGCAGTACTTC CATNPRDGVEQYF
TRBJ1-1 TRBD1 TRBV25-1 TGTGCCAGCGGACAGGGTTTAAGGTTCACTGAAGCTTTCTTT CASGQGLRFTEAFF
TRBJ1-4 TRBD1 TRBV9 TGTGCCAGCAGCCCCGACAGGGCCGGAGAAAAACTGTTTTTT CASSPDRAGEKLFF
TRBJ1-2 - TRBV19 TGTGCCAGTAGTAATCTCGGGAACTATGGCTACACCTTC CASSNLGNYGYTF
TRBJ1-1 - TRBV5-1 TGCGCCAGCAGCTTAACAGGAGAAGCTTTCTTT CASSLTGEAFF
TRBJ2-7 - TRBV10-1 TGCGCCAGCAGTGAAGTAGTCTCCGAGCAGTACTTC CASSEVVSEQYF
TRBJ2-1 TRBD2 TRBV7-9 TGTGCCAGCAGCGCTACCGGGACTAGGATGCATGAGCAGTTCTTC CASSATGTRMHEQFF
TRBJ2-7 TRBD2 TRBV7-9 TGTGCCAGCACCCACGGACTAGCCGCCTACGAGCAGTACTTC CASTHGLAAYEQYF
TRBJ2-4 TRBD1 TRBV15 TGTGCCACCAGCAGAGTTGAGGGGGCAGACAAGAACATTCAGTACTTC CATSRVEGADKNIQYF
TRBJ1-6 - TRBV6-5 TGTGCCAGCAGGCCGGGACTAAGTCCACCCCTCCACTTT CASRPGLSPPLHF
TRBJ2-5 - TRBV7-2 TGTGCCAGCAGTTACTATATGAGACCGCCTGAAGAGACCCAGTACTTC CASSYYMRPPEETQYF